This T cell receptor beta chain was recorded in a study of blood T cell repertoires in COVID-19. About the study: Sources were T cells, B-cell-depleted T cells, or PBMCs; the material itself was cDNA or gDNA.

In the study's own analysis: Researchers report that nucleated cell counts were estimated from reference gene primer amplification. Here immunoSEQ multiplex PCR was the method, and the copy in TCRdb shows in-frame clones only, minus some. That table gives V, J and clone size, and the DNA gave D and trimming. The repertoire holds under 400,000 clones, approximately 87% seen once, with more than 1.5% in the top ten. The CDR3 runs to 12 residues. CDR1 is GTSNPN and CDR2 is SVGIG in the germline V gene (reference sequence). This chain uses TRBV30 with TRBJ1-5; tentative D call: TRBD1 (5 bases). This sequence was found in a man aged 35-49 years in a cohort exposed to, infected with or recovered from COVID-19 (not recorded which). The sequencing input was PBMCs or T cells enriched from blood (not recorded which). The CDR3 region is CAVGTPNQPQHF. DNA of the CDR3: TGTGCTGTCGGGACTCCCAATCAGCCCCAGCATTTT.